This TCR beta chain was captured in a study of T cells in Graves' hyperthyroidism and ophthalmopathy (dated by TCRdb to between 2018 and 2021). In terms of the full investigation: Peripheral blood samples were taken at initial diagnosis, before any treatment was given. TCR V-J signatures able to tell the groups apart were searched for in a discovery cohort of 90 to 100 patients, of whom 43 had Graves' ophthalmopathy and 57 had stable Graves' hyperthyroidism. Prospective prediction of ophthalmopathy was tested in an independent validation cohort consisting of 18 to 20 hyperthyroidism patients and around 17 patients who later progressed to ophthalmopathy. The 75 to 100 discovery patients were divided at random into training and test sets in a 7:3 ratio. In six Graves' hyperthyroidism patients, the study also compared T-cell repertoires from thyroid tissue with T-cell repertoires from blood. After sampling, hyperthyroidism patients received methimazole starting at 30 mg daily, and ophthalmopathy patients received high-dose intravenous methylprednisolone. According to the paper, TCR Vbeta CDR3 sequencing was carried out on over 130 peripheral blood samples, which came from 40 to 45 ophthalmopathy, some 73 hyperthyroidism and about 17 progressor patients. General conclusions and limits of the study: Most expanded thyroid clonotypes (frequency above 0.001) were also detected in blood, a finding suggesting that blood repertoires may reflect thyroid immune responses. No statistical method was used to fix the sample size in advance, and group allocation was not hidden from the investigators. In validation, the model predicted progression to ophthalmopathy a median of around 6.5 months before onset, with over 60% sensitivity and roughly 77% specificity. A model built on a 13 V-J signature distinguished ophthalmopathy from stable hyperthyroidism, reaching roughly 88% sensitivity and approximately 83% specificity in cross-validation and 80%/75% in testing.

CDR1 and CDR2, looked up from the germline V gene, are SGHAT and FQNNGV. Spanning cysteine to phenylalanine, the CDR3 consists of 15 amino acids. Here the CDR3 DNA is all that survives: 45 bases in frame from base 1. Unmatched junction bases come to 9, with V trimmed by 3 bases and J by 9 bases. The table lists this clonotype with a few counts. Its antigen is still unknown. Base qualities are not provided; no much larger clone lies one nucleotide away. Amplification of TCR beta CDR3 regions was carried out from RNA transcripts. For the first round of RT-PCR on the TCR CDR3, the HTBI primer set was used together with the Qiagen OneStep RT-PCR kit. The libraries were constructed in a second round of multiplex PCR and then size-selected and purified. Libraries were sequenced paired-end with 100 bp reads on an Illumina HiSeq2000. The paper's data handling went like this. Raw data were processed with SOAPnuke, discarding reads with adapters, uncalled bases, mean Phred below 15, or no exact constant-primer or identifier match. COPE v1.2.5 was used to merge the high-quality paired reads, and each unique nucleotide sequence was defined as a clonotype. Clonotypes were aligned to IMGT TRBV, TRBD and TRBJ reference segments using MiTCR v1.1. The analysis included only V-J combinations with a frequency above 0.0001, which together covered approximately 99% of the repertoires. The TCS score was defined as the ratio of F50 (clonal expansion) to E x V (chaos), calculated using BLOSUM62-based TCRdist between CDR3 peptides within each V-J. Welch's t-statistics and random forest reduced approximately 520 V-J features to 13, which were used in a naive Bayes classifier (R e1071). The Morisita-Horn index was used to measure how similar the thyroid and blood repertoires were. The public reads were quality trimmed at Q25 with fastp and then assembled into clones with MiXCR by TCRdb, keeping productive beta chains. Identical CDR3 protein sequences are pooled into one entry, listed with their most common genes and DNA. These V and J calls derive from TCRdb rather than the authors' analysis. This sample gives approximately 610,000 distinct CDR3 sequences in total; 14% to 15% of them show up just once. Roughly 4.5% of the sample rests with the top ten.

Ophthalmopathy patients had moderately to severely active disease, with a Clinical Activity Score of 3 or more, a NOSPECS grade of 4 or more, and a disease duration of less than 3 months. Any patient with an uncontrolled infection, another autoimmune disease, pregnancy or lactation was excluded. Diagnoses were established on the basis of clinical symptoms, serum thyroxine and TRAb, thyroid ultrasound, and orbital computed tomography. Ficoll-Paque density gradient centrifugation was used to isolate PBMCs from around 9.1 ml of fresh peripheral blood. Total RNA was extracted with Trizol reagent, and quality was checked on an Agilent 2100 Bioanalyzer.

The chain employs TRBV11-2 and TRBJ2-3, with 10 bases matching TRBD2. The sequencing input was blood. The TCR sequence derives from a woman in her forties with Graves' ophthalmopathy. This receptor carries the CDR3 CASSFGSSGRSTQYF. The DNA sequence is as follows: TGTGCCAGCAGCTTCGGGAGTAGCGGGAGGTCGACGCAGTATTTT.